The sequence of this T cell receptor beta chain was determined in a study of T cell changes during pregnancy in multiple sclerosis. Assay used: immunoSEQ multiplex PCR; TCRdb lists only in-frame clones, some missing. This table holds roughly 43,000 clones, approximately 90% found once. The TCR comes from a female donor with multiple sclerosis, enrolled in a pregnancy study. The sequenced sample was CD4+ T cells from peripheral blood mononuclear cells, obtained after pregnancy.

Here the CDR3 reads CASSGGLAGGPSEQYF. Here the CDR3 DNA reads TGCGCCAGCAGCGGGGGACTAGCGGGAGGGCCCTCCGAGCAGTACTTC. V gene TRBV5-1 combines with J gene TRBJ2-5; TRBD2 matches at 16 bases. TRBJ2-7 explains the end of the DNA better; the J call may be wrong. CDR3 length: 16 residues. The germline V gene encodes CDR1 SGHRS and CDR2 YFSETQ.